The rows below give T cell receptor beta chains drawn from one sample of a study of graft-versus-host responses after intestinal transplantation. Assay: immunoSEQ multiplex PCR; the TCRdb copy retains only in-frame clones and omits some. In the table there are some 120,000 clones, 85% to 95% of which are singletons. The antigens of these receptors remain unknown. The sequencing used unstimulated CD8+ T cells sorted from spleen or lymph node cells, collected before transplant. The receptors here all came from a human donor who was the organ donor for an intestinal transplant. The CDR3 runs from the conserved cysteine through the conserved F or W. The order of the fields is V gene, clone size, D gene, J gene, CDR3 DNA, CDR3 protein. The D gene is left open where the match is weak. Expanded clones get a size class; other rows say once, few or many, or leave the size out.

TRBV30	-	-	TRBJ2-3	TGTGCCTGGAGTATAGGAAGCGGGTTGTCAGATACGCAGTATTTT	CAWSIGSGLSDTQYF
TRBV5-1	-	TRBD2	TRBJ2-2	TGCGCCAGCAGCCCCCGGACTAGCGGGAGAAGGGACACCGGGGAGCTGTTTTTT	CASSPRTSGRRDTGELFF
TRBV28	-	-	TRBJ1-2	TGTGCCAGCATCGAACCCGGAGTTCCGGGCTACACCTTC	CASIEPGVPGYTF
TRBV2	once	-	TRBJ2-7	TGTGCCAGCAGTGATGTGGTTCTCGGGACACAGTCCTACGAGCAGTACTTC	CASSDVVLGTQSYEQYF
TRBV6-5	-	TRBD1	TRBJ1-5	TGTGCCAGCAGGTCCGGGACAGGGGCCAATCAGCCCCAGCATTTT	CASRSGTGANQPQHF
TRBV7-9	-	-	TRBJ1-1	TGTGCCAGCAGCCCCCGACAGCGTTGGAACACTGAAGCTTTCTTT	CASSPRQRWNTEAFF
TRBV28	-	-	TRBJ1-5	TGTGCCAGCAGTTTAGAGAGATGGCAGAGGATTCAGCCCCAGCATTTT	CASSLERWQRIQPQHF
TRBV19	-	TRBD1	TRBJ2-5	TGTGCCAGTTCCAACAGGGGGCTAGCGGCGAACCAAGAGACCCAGTACTTC	CASSNRGLAANQETQYF
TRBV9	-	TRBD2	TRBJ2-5	TGTGCCAGCAGCCCAGCGGGAGTTAAAGAGACCCAGTACTTC	CASSPAGVKETQYF
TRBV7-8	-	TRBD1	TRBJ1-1	TGTGCCAGCAGCTTGGGACAGGGGATAAAATTGAACACTGAAGCTTTCTTT	CASSLGQGIKLNTEAFF
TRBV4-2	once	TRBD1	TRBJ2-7	TGTGCCAGCAGCCAAGGGGGACTCGGGACAGGGGGCTCCGAGCAGTACTTC	CASSQGGLGTGGSEQYF
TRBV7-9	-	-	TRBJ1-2	TGTGCCAGCAGCTTAGAAAATAACTATGGCTACACCTTC	CASSLENNYGYTF
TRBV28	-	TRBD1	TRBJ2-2	TGTGCCAGCAGCCCGGGACAGGGGAACGGGGAGCTGTTTTTT	CASSPGQGNGELFF
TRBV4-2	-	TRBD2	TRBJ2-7	TGTGCCAGCAGCCCCGGGACTAGCGGGTACTACGAGCAGTACTTC	CASSPGTSGYYEQYF
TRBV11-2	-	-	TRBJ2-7	TGTGCCAGCAGCTTACCCCCTACCTACGAGCAGTACTTC	CASSLPPTYEQYF
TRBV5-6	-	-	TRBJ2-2	TGTGCCAGCAGCTTGGACTACACCGGGGAGCTGTTTTTT	CASSLDYTGELFF
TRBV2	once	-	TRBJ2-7	TGTGCCAGCAGTGCGACAGCGATAAGCTCCTACGAGCAGTACTTC	CASSATAISSYEQYF
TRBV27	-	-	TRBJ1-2	TGTGCCAGCAGTGTCTCATCAGGAGCCTATGGCTACACCTTC	CASSVSSGAYGYTF
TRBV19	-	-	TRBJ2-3	TGTGCCAGTAGTATTTTAGGGGCAGATACGCAGTATTTT	CASSILGADTQYF
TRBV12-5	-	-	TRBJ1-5	TGTGCTAGTGGTTTGGTAGATGGACCCTATAGCAATCAGCCCCAGCATTTT	CASGLVDGPYSNQPQHF
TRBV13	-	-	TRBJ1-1	TGTGCCAGCAGCTTAGGGAGGGCGTTCCGCACTGAAGCTTTCTTT	CASSLGRAFRTEAFF
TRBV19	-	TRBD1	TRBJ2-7	TGTGCCAGTACCGGGACAGCCTACGAGCAGTACTTC	CASTGTAYEQYF
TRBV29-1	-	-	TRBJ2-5	TGCAGCGTTGAGTACCCAAGACAGCAACTGGAAGAGACCCAGTACTTC	CSVEYPRQQLEETQYF
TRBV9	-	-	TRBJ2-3	TGTGCCAGCAGCGTAGTTGGGCTCACAGATACGCAGTATTTT	CASSVVGLTDTQYF
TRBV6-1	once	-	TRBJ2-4	TGTGCCAGCTGCCACGGGCTTTTGACGGTGAACATTCAGTACTTC	CASCHGLLTVNIQYF
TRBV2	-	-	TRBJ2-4	TGTGCCATCCGGGACACATATAACATTCAGTACTTC	CAIRDTYNIQYF
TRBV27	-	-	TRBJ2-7	TGTGCCAGCAGCCCGGGGCCTGGCCCCTACGAGCAGTACTTC	CASSPGPGPYEQYF
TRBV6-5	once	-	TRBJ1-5	TGTGCCAGCAGTTCCATGGGGTACAATCAGCCCCAGCATTTT	CASSSMGYNQPQHF
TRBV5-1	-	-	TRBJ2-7	TGCGCCAGCAGCTTGGTTGGGGGTGGTACGTTTGCCTACGAGCAGTACTTC	CASSLVGGGTFAYEQYF
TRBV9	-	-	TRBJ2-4	TGTGCCAGCAGCGTAGAAAACATTCAGTACTTC	CASSVENIQYF
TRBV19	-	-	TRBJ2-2	TGTGCCAGTAGTATGGAAGGGACCGGGGAGCTGTTTTTT	CASSMEGTGELFF
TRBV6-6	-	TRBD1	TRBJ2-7	TGTGCCAGCAGTTACTACAGGGGGCAGGAGCAGTACTTC	CASSYYRGQEQYF
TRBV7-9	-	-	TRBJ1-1	TGTGCCAGCAGCTTAGCGGCCCTGGGACCCCTAGCCCGTGAAGCTTTCTTT	CASSLAALGPLAREAFF
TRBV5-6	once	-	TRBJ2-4	TGTGCCAGCAGCTCGAGGAGCTTTAAGGGCATTCAGTACTTC	CASSSRSFKGIQYF
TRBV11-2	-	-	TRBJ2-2	TGTGCCAGCAGCTTTAATACCGGGGAGCTGTTTTTT	CASSFNTGELFF
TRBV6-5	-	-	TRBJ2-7	TGTGCCAGCAGACGCACTAGCTTGGCCCTCTACGAGCAGTACTTC	CASRRTSLALYEQYF
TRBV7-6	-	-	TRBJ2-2	TGTGCCTGCAAAAACGTCGGCACCGGGGAGCTGTTTTTT	CACKNVGTGELFF
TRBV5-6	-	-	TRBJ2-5	TGTGCCAGCAGCTTAGGGCGGACCCAGTACTTC	CASSLGRTQYF
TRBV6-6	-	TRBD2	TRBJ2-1	TGTGCCAGCAGTCATAGCGGGAGGGATGGTGAGCAGTTCTTC	CASSHSGRDGEQFF
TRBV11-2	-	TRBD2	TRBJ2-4	TGTGCCAGCAGCTTGACTAGCGGGAGGAGGAACATTCAGTACTTC	CASSLTSGRRNIQYF
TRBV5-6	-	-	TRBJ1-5	TGTGCCAGCAGCTTGGGACACAATCAGCCCCAGCATTTT	CASSLGHNQPQHF
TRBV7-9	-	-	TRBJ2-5	TGTGCCAGCAGCTTAGTGAGGGTCGAAGAGACCCAGTACTTC	CASSLVRVEETQYF
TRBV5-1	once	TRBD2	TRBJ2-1	TGCGCTAGCGGGAGGGGATACAATGAGCAGTTCTTC	CASGRGYNEQFF
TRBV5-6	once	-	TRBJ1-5	TGTGCCAGCAGCTTTGGATCCAATCAGCCCCAGCATTTT	CASSFGSNQPQHF
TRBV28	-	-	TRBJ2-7	TGTGCCAGCAGTTCCCCGTACGAGCAGTACTTC	CASSSPYEQYF
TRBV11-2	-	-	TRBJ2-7	TGTGCCAGCAGCTTTTTCGAGAGGCTCTACTACGAGCAGTACTTC	CASSFFERLYYEQYF
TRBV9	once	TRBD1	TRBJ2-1	TGTGCCAGCAGCTCAAGGGACAGGGAGCAGTTCTTC	CASSSRDREQFF
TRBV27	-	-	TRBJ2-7	TGTGCCAGCGGGGACCGGGCCGCAGCAGGGCAGTACTTC	CASGDRAAAGQYF
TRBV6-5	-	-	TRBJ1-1	TGTGCCAGCAGTTTAATCAAGAACACTGAAGCTTTCTTT	CASSLIKNTEAFF
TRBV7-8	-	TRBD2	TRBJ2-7	TGTGCCAGCAGCCCCCCGGGGGGGTTGGTCTACGAGCAGTACTTC	CASSPPGGLVYEQYF
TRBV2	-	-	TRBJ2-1	TGTGCCAGCAGTATGCGCGGTGGCTCCTACAATGAGCAGTTCTTC	CASSMRGGSYNEQFF
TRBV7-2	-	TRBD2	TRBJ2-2	TGTGCCAGCAGCCGGACCGGGACTAGCGGGAGGGCTCCCGGGGAGCTGTTTTTT	CASSRTGTSGRAPGELFF
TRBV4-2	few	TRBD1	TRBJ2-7	TGTGCCAGCAGCCAAGAGGGGACAGGAACACCCGAGCAGTACTTC	CASSQEGTGTPEQYF